Each of the 21 T cell receptor beta chains below was sequenced from the same sample in a study of shared clonotypes between healthy human individuals. The repertoire was sequenced with immunoSEQ multiplex PCR; TCRdb's copy has only in-frame clones and lacks some. In the table there are 900,000 to 1,200,000 clones, 78% of which are singletons. The specimen was memory CD4+ T cells from PBMCs. As for subset: CD45RA-negative fraction. The receptor source for this set is a young man in good health. Some clones in this sample may be carry-over from other donors' samples.

This clone has at least ten counts. The chain links TRBV6-5 to TRBJ2-1; 9 nucleotides agree with TRBD2. CDR1 is MNHEY, CDR2 SVGAGI, per germline. With V trimmed by 2 bases and J by 1 base, 3 bases remained unmatched. The CDR3 is 16 amino acids. CDR3 loop: CASSYGGRVSYNEQFF. CDR3 DNA: TGTGCCAGCAGTTACGGCGGGAGGGTATCCTACAATGAGCAGTTCTTC.

This chain connects TRBV5-8 to TRBJ2-2; perhaps TRBD2 as D (6 bases). The CDR3 length is 14 residues. Trimming stripped 4 bases from V and 4 bases from J, with 11 bases between. Germline V gene lookup returns CDR1 SGHTS and CDR2 YDEGEE. In DNA form, the CDR3 reads TGTGCCAGCAGCATCGGGGGACTCACCGGGGAGCTGTTTTTT. This gives the protein CASSIGGLTGELFF. The variable domain in full, completed from reference TRBV5-8 and TRBJ2-2, reads EAGVTQSPTHLIKTRGQQATLRCSPISGHTSVYWYQQALGLGLQFLLWYDEGEERNRGNFPPRFSGRQFPNYSSELNVNALELEDSALYLCASSIGGLTGELFFGEGSRLTVL.

V and J are TRBV9 and TRBJ2-1; the match to TRBD2 covers 14 bases. This CDR3 is 20 amino acids long. Per germline, CDR1 SGDLS and CDR2 YYNGEE. Trimming cost V 3 bases and J 3 bases; bases outside gene matches: 14. This CDR3 is CASSGGTSGSSWRNYNEQFF. Here the CDR3 DNA reads TGTGCCAGCAGCGGAGGGACTAGCGGGAGTAGTTGGCGTAACTACAATGAGCAGTTCTTC.

The chain has TRBV5-8 and TRBJ2-6; D unclear. This CDR3 has 17 amino acids. Germline CDR1 SGHTS, CDR2 YDEGEE. Trimming took 6 bases from V and 5 from J, leaving 21 bases between them. CDR3 bases: TGTGCCAGCACTATCTTTCATACACAAAGTCGGGCCAACGTCCTGACTTTC. Protein product: CASTIFHTQSRANVLTF.

This chain connects TRBV25-1 to TRBJ1-3, with D uncertain. This CDR3 contains 13 residues. Trimming took off 6 bases at V and 0 bases at J, with 6 bases between the two ends. Germline CDR1 and CDR2: MGHDK and SYGVNS. The CDR3 DNA reads as TGTGCCAGCAGGATGCTCTCTGGAAACACCATATATTTT. Its translation is CASRMLSGNTIYF.

The J gene is TRBJ2-1, the V gene TRBV11-2; 7 nucleotides line up with TRBD1. The CDR3 length is 16 residues. The ends lost 5 bases at V and 0 bases at J; junction bases unmatched: 7. Per germline, CDR1 SGHAT and CDR2 FQNNGV. CDR3 sequence: CASSPPGGRSYNEQFF. The CDR3 bases are TGTGCCAGCAGCCCTCCAGGGGGACGCTCCTACAATGAGCAGTTCTTC.

The chain couples TRBV5-1 to TRBJ1-2; tentative D call: TRBD1 (5 bases). Looked up from germline, CDR1 is SGHRS and CDR2 is YFSETQ. V was pared by 0 bases and J by 6 bases, with 18 bases between. This CDR3 has 16 residues. CDR3 coding DNA: TGCGCCAGCAGCTTGGCCGGGACGGCGGGGCTTGATGGCTACACCTTC. It encodes CASSLAGTAGLDGYTF.

In DNA form, the CDR3 reads TGTGCCAGCAGTCCAGGGGGCGGCTACACTGAAGCTTTCTTT. Translated, it gives CASSPGGGYTEAFF. The gene calls are TRBV28 and TRBJ1-1; 8 bases fit TRBD1. The CDR3 spans 14 residues. Trimming cost V 5 bases and J 3 bases; bases outside gene matches: 5. Looked up from germline, CDR1 is MDHEN and CDR2 is SYDVKM.

This clone was seen only a few times. Other DNA sequences in this specimen translate into the identical CDR3. The gene calls are TRBV28 and TRBJ1-2; D is unresolved. CDR1 MDHEN and CDR2 SYDVKM come from the germline V gene. Trimming removed 2 bases from V and 2 bases from J, with 6 bases in between. The CDR3 sequence is 13 residues long. This CDR3 is CASSLSPNYGYTF. The CDR3 nucleotides read TGTGCCAGCAGTTTAAGTCCGAACTATGGCTACACCTTC.

This clone was counted only a few times. The J gene is TRBJ1-5, the V gene TRBV27, with TRBD1 identical over 8 bases. The CDR3 has 15 residues. Germline V gene sequence: CDR1 MNHEY, CDR2 SMNVEV (reference sequence). Trimming removed 5 bases from V and 6 bases from J; junction bases left unmatched: 9. CDR3 sequence: CASSPRTGLGQPQHF. CDR3 in DNA: TGTGCCAGCAGTCCCCGGACAGGGTTGGGTCAGCCCCAGCATTTT.

The rearrangement links TRBV28 to TRBJ1-4; D is uncertain. Trimming took off 6 bases at V and 8 bases at J, with 13 bases between the two ends. The CDR3 loop spans 13 amino acids. The germline V gene encodes CDR1 MDHEN and CDR2 SYDVKM. Here the CDR3 reads CASSPARREKLFF. The CDR3 nucleotides read TGTGCCAGCAGCCCCGCCAGAAGGGAAAAACTGTTTTTT.

The chain carries TRBV18 and TRBJ2-1, with a tentative D call TRBD2 (6 bases). Germline V gene lookup returns CDR1 KGHSH and CDR2 LQKENI. The CDR3 is 15 amino acids. V lost 3 bases to trimming and J lost 4 bases, with 13 bases between them. CDR3 loop: CASSPARGSYNEQFF. The CDR3 DNA reads TGTGCCAGCTCACCCGCTCGGGGGTCGTACAATGAGCAGTTCTTC.

The rearrangement joins TRBV19 to TRBJ1-5; the D is unclear. CDR1 and CDR2 from the germline V gene are LNHDA and SQIVND (reference sequence). V was cut by 5 bases and J by 7 bases, with 12 bases left in between. This CDR3 comprises 13 residues. The CDR3 DNA follows: TGTGCCAGTAGTTCGGCAAAGGGACAGCCCCAGCATTTT. This gives the protein CASSSAKGQPQHF.

The gene calls are TRBV5-4 and TRBJ2-2; D is unclear. The CDR3 is 13 amino acids. With 4 bases removed from V and 3 bases from J, the gap between germline ends came to 7 bases. Germline lookup yields CDR1 SGHNT and CDR2 YYREEE (reference sequence). CDR3 loop: CASSPRDTGELFF. The CDR3 bases are TGTGCCAGCAGCCCCCGAGACACCGGGGAGCTGTTTTTT.

This clone appeared a single time. This chain uses TRBV6-1 with TRBJ2-3; D remains ambiguous. This CDR3 has 11 residues. The ends were cut back, 6 bases at V and 6 bases at J, with 7 bases in the middle. CDR1 and CDR2 from the germline V gene are MNHNS and SASEGT. The CDR3 region is CASRHRDTQYF. CDR3 DNA sequence: TGTGCCAGCAGGCATCGTGATACGCAGTATTTT.

This clone occurred many times. The genes are TRBV7-2 and TRBJ2-1; 9 bases line up with TRBD2. With 5 bases clipped from V and 7 bases from J, the junction kept 12 bases outside the gene matches. This CDR3 is 16 amino acids long. The germline CDR1 and CDR2 sequences are SGHTA and FQGNSA. CDR3: CASSTSIAGARNEQFF. Written as DNA, the CDR3 is TGTGCCAGCAGCACCAGTATAGCGGGAGCCAGGAATGAGCAGTTCTTC.

The chain couples TRBV9 to TRBJ2-1, with 7 bases lining up with TRBD1. The CDR3 is made up of 13 amino acids. V gave up 3 bases and J gave up 5 bases; unmatched junction bases: 2. Looked up from germline, CDR1 is SGDLS and CDR2 is YYNGEE. In nucleotides, the CDR3 is TGTGCCAGCAGCGACAGGGGTGACAATGAGCAGTTCTTC. Protein product: CASSDRGDNEQFF.

The chain recombines TRBV7-9 with TRBJ2-3; D is possibly TRBD2 (6 bases). Per germline, CDR1 SEHNR and CDR2 FQNEAQ (reference sequence). The CDR3 loop spans 15 amino acids. With 1 base removed from V and 6 bases from J, the gap between germline ends came to 14 bases. For the CDR3, the DNA is TGTGCCAGCAGCTTAGAGGGAGGCGCGGGGGATACGCAGTATTTT. Translating gives CASSLEGGAGDTQYF. Using reference TRBV7-9 and TRBJ2-3 for the parts outside the CDR3, the full variable domain is DTGVSQNPRHKITKRGQNVTFRCDPISEHNRLYWYRQTLGQGPEFLTYFQNEAQLEKSRLLSDRFSAERPKGSFSTLEIQRTEQGDSAMYLCASSLEGGAGDTQYFGPGTRLTVL.

J is TRBJ2-7 and V is TRBV6-5; the D gene could be TRBD1 or TRBD2 (5 bases each). The CDR3 is 14 amino acids. V lost 3 bases, J lost 3 bases, and 12 bases lay in between. Germline assignment: CDR1 MNHEY and CDR2 SVGAGI. The CDR3: CASSYQGRNYEQYF. In DNA, the CDR3 is TGTGCCAGCAGTTATCAGGGACGCAACTACGAGCAGTACTTC.

The chain uses TRBV5-5 and TRBJ2-4; TRBD2 matches 10 bases. Trimming removed 2 bases from V and 0 bases from J; junction bases left unmatched: 2. The CDR3 runs to 16 residues. Per germline, CDR1 SGHKS and CDR2 YYEKEE (reference sequence). For the CDR3, the DNA is TGTGCCAGCAGCTTCGGACTAGCGGTAGCCAAAAACATTCAGTACTTC. It is translated as CASSFGLAVAKNIQYF.

This clone was counted many times. The CDR3 is CASFNGPTGISGANVLTF. CDR3 in DNA: TGTGCCAGTTTTAATGGACCGACGGGAATCTCTGGGGCCAACGTCCTGACTTTC. The genes are TRBV19 and TRBJ2-6; tentatively, D is TRBD2 (5 bases). V shed 8 bases and J shed 0 bases, with 20 bases lying between them. The CDR3 spans 18 residues. CDR1 and CDR2 from the germline V gene are LNHDA and SQIVND (reference sequence).